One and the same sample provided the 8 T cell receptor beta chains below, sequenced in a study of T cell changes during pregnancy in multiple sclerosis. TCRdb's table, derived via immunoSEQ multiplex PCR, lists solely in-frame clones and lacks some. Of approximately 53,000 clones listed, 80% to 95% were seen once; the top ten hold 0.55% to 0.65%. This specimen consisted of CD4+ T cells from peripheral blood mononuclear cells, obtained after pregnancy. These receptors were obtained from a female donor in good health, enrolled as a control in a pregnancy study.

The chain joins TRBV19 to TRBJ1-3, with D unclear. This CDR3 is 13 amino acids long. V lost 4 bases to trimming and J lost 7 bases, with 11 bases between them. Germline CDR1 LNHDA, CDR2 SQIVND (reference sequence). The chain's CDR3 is CASSTPEYNTIYF. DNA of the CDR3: TGTGCCAGTAGTACCCCGGAGTACAACACCATATATTTT.

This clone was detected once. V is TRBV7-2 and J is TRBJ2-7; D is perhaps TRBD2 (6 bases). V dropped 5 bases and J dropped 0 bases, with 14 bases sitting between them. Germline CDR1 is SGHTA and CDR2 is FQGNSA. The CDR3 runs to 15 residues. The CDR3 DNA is TGTGCCAGCAGCCTTCCGGCGGGAATCTCCTACGAGCAGTACTTC. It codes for CASSLPAGISYEQYF. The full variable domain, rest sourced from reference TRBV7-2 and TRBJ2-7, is GAGVSQSPSNKVTEKGKDVELRCDPISGHTALYWYRQSLGQGLEFLIYFQGNSAPDKSGLPSDRFSAERTGGSVSTLTIQRTQQEDSAVYLCASSLPAGISYEQYFGPGTRLTVT.

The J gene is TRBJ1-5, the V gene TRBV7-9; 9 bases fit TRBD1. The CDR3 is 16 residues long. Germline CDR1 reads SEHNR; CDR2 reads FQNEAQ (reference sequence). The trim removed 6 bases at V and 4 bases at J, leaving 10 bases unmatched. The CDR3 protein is CASSYSAGTGNQPQHF. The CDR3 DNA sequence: TGTGCCAGCAGTTACTCAGCCGGGACAGGGAATCAGCCCCAGCATTTT.

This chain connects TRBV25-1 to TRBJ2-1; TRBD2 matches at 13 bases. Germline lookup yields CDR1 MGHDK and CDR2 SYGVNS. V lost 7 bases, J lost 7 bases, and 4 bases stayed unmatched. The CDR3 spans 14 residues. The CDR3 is CASTTSGRANEQFF. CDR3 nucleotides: TGTGCCAGCACCACTAGCGGGAGGGCAAATGAGCAGTTCTTC.

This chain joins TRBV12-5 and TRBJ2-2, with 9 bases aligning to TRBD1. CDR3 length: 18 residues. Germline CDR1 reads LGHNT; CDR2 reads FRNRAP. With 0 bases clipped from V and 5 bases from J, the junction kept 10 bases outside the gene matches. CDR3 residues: CASGLVGSGQGFTGELFF. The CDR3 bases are TGTGCTAGTGGTTTGGTAGGGTCGGGACAGGGCTTTACCGGGGAGCTGTTTTTT.

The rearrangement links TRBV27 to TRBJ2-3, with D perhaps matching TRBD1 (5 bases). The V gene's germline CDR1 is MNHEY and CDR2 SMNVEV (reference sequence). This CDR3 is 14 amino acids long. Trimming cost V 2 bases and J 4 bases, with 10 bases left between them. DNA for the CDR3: TGTGCCAGCAGTTTAGAAGGCAGGGCAGATACGCAGTATTTT. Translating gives CASSLEGRADTQYF.

CDR3 amino acids: CASSQAQWAHLHF. As DNA, the CDR3 is TGTGCCAGCAGCCAAGCCCAGTGGGCCCACCTCCACTTT. V usage is TRBV14 and J usage is TRBJ1-6, with D uncertain. The V and J ends lost 1 base and 15 bases respectively, with 13 bases between them. Per the germline V gene, CDR1 is SGHDN and CDR2 is FVKESK. The CDR3 runs 13 residues. Together with reference TRBV14 and TRBJ1-6, the CDR3 gives the full variable domain: EAGVTQFPSHSVIEKGQTVTLRCDPISGHDNLYWYRRVMGKEIKFLLHFVKESKQDESGMPNNRFLAERTGGTYSTLKVQPAELEDSGVYFCASSQAQWAHLHFGNGTRLTVT.

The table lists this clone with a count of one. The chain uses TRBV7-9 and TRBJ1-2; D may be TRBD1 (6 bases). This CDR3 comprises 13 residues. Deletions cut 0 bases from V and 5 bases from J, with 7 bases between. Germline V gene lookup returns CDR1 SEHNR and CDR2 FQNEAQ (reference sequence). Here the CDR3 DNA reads TGTGCCAGCAGCTTAGCAGGGGGTTATGGCTACACCTTC. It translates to CASSLAGGYGYTF.